This is a list of T cell receptor beta chains from one sample in a study of sequential checkpoint blockade in melanoma. Sequencing used immunoSEQ multiplex PCR; TCRdb keeps in-frame clones, though not all of them. Of fewer than 35,000 clones listed, approximately 86% are singletons. Specimen: CD8+ T cells sorted from blood (inferred from file names), collected from a patient given nivolumab and ipilimumab in sequence. All receptors come from a human donor with melanoma. CDR3s include the opening cysteine and the closing phenylalanine or tryptophan.

V gene	J gene	CDR3 protein
TRBV5-1	TRBJ2-1	CASSLVAGGPYNEQFF
TRBV7-2	TRBJ1-1	CASSLAPIGVGMNTEAFF
TRBV4-1	TRBJ2-5	CASSQPYGLAGATPNF
TRBV13	TRBJ2-1	CASSSIGLAGAYEQFF
TRBV30	TRBJ2-3	CAWSGGGADTQYF
TRBV4-1	TRBJ2-5	CASSQGYRVQETQYF
TRBV19	TRBJ2-2	CASSPREELNTGELFF
TRBV27	TRBJ2-1	CASSFRGQNYNEQFF
TRBV5-8	TRBJ2-5	CASSFAGLAIETQYF
TRBV7-9	TRBJ2-7	CASSSPGQGSYEQYF
TRBV27	TRBJ2-7	CASSLSRGYLAQYF
TRBV6-5	TRBJ1-2	CATQGLPPNYGYTF
TRBV4-3	TRBJ2-7	CASSQSGNLAYEQYF
TRBV13	TRBJ2-6	CASSPETVLNSGANVLTF
TRBV6-1	TRBJ2-1	CASSDLGAVYNEQFF
TRBV6-5	TRBJ1-5	CASSYGGFDQPQHF
TRBV19	TRBJ2-7	CASKTDRDTYEQYF
TRBV19	TRBJ1-4	CASSIMEKLFF